Listed below are T cell receptor beta chains from one sample, sequenced in a study of metastatic and nonmetastatic thyroid tumors. From the PCR reads, TCRdb re-called clones with MiXCR. The profile shows more than 15,000 clones, approximately 24% of them singletons. The sequenced sample consisted of adjacent normal tissue. The source of these receptors is a female donor with papillary thyroid cancer or a benign thyroid nodule (not recorded which). Some clones in this sample may be carry-over from other donors' samples. The CDR3 runs from the conserved cysteine through the conserved F or W. The D gene is left open where the match is weak. A clone size is listed for some rows: how often the clone was seen (once, few, many), or a class if it is expanded.

>TRBV9|17|TRBD2|many|TRBJ2-7
CASSAGDTSGETYEQYF
TGTGCCAGCAGCGCGGGGGATACTAGCGGGGAGACCTACGAGCAGTACTTC
>TRBV12-3/TRBV12-4|15|.|.|TRBJ2-3
CASSYGQPFTDTQYF
TGTGCCAGCAGTTACGGACAGCCCTTCACAGATACGCAGTATTTT
>TRBV3-1|14|TRBD1|many|TRBJ1-3
CASSQGTGGNTIYF
TGTGCCAGCAGCCAAGGGACAGGGGGAAACACCATATATTTT
>TRBV28|16|TRBD1|.|TRBJ1-2
CASSLGGQSGTYGYTF
TGTGCCAGCAGTTTAGGGGGACAGTCGGGCACCTATGGCTACACCTTC
>TRBV7-2|14|.|.|TRBJ1-2
CASSLSPPGYGYTF
TGTGCCAGCAGCTTATCCCCCCCCGGTTATGGCTACACCTTC
>TRBV7-6|15|.|.|TRBJ1-1
CASSSGQTLNTEAFF
TGTGCCAGCAGCTCTGGACAGACATTGAACACTGAAGCTTTCTTT
>TRBV12-3/TRBV12-4|13|.|few|TRBJ2-1
CASSLGQYNEQFF
TGTGCCAGCAGTTTGGGGCAGTACAATGAGCAGTTCTTC
>TRBV9|17|TRBD1|few|TRBJ2-2
CASSVAGTGLITGELFF
TGTGCCAGCAGCGTTGCCGGGACAGGGTTAATCACCGGGGAGCTGTTTTTT
>TRBV6-4|14|.|.|TRBJ2-3
CASSQQGGTYTQYF
TGTGCCAGCAGCCAACAGGGAGGGACATATACACAGTATTTT
>TRBV20-1|15|TRBD1|once|TRBJ2-7
CSAHSGTGVIYEQYF
TGCAGTGCCCATTCCGGGACAGGGGTCATCTACGAGCAGTACTTC
>TRBV27|14|.|.|TRBJ2-7
CASSPSQLLYEQYF
TGTGCCAGCAGCCCATCGCAGCTCCTCTACGAGCAGTACTTC
>TRBV9|18|TRBD1|medium-sized|TRBJ1-3
CASSPWIGGAKAGNTIYF
TGTGCCAGCAGCCCCTGGATAGGGGGCGCAAAAGCTGGAAACACCATATATTTT
>TRBV28|12|TRBD1|medium-sized|TRBJ1-1
CASRGTGAEAFF
TGTGCCAGCAGGGGGACAGGGGCTGAAGCTTTCTTT
>TRBV7-2|15|.|.|TRBJ2-2
CASSRPDRRGGELFF
TGTGCCAGCAGCCGCCCGGACCGGAGGGGCGGGGAGCTGTTTTTT
>TRBV7-2|16|TRBD2|.|TRBJ2-7
CTSSLAASGGSYEQYF
TGTACCAGCAGCTTAGCGGCTAGCGGAGGGTCCTACGAGCAGTACTTC
>TRBV24-1|15|TRBD1|few|TRBJ1-4
CATSGTGNEDEKLFF
TGTGCCACCAGTGGGACAGGGAATGAGGATGAAAAACTGTTTTTT
>TRBV10-2|13|.|few|TRBJ1-1
CASSGGVDTEAFF
TGCGCCAGCAGCGGGGGCGTGGACACTGAAGCTTTCTTT
>TRBV2|15|.|few|TRBJ1-2
CASREGRDHFYGYIF
TGTGCCAGCAGGGAAGGGAGGGACCACTTCTATGGCTACATCTTC
>TRBV28|14|TRBD1|many|TRBJ1-1
CASSETGEGTEAFF
TGTGCCAGCAGTGAGACAGGGGAGGGCACTGAAGCTTTCTTT
>TRBV11-2|14|TRBD1|medium-sized|TRBJ1-1
CASSYRQGLTEAFF
TGTGCCAGCAGCTACAGACAGGGCCTCACTGAAGCTTTCTTT
>TRBV27|16|TRBD2|.|TRBJ2-2
CASSGLAGGLTGELFF
TGTGCCAGCAGTGGACTAGCGGGAGGTCTCACCGGGGAGCTGTTTTTT
>TRBV7-9|15|TRBD2|many|TRBJ2-3
CASSLLASGTDTQYF
TGTGCCAGCAGCTTGTTGGCTAGCGGGACAGATACGCAGTATTTT